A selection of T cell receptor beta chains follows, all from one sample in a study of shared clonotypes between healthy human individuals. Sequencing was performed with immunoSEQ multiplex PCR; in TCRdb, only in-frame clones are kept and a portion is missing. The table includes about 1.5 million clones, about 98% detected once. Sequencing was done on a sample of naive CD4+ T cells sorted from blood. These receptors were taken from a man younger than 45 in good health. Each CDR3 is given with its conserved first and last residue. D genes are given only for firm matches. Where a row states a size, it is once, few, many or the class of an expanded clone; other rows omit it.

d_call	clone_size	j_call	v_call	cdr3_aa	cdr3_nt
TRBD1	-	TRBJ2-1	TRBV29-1	CSVEESPRTGRTHDEQFF	TGCAGCGTTGAAGAGTCCCCCAGGACAGGGAGAACACACGATGAGCAGTTCTTC
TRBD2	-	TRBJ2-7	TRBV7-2	CASSLVATASGRQYEQYF	TGTGCCAGCAGCTTAGTAGCTACGGCTAGCGGGAGGCAGTACGAGCAGTACTTC
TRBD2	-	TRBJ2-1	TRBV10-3	CAISPGTSGSGDYNEQFF	TGTGCCATCAGTCCCGGGACTAGCGGGAGCGGCGATTACAATGAGCAGTTCTTC
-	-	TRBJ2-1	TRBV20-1	CSARERNEQFF	TGCAGTGCTAGAGAGCGGAATGAGCAGTTCTTC
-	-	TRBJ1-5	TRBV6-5	CASSQTGGRNQPQHF	TGTGCCAGCAGCCAGACCGGGGGGAGAAATCAGCCCCAGCATTTT
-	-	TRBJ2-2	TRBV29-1	CSVGSGLKNTGELFF	TGCAGCGTTGGGTCTGGACTAAAGAACACCGGGGAGCTGTTTTTT
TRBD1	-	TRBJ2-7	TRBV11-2	CASSPTTGGDYEQYF	TGTGCCAGCAGCCCTACGACAGGGGGGGACTACGAGCAGTACTTC
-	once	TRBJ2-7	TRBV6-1	CASSEFGRGYYEQYF	TGTGCCAGCAGTGAATTTGGAAGAGGATACTACGAGCAGTACTTC
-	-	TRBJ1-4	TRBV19	CASSIGRSGLFF	TGTGCCAGTAGTATTGGTCGGTCAGGGCTGTTTTTT
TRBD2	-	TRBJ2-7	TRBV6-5	CASRPWGGWEQYF	TGTGCCAGCAGACCGTGGGGGGGTTGGGAGCAGTACTTC
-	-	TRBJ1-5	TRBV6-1	CASSDFGVSQPQHF	TGTGCCAGCAGTGACTTCGGGGTAAGTCAGCCCCAGCATTTT
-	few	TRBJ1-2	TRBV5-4	CASSTTEGYGYTF	TGTGCCAGCAGCACGACAGAAGGCTATGGCTACACCTTC
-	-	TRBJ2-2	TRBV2	CASERGRNTGELFF	TGTGCCAGCGAGAGGGGCAGGAACACCGGGGAGCTGTTTTTT
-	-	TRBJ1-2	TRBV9	CASSPSEWVGDYGYTF	TGTGCCAGCAGCCCCAGTGAATGGGTTGGGGACTATGGCTACACCTTC
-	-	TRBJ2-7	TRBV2	CASTPGGKVLFEQYF	TGTGCCAGCACCCCAGGGGGGAAGGTTCTCTTCGAGCAGTACTTC
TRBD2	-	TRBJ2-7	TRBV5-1	CASSLGTSGREQYF	TGCGCCAGCAGCTTGGGGACTAGCGGAAGAGAGCAGTACTTC
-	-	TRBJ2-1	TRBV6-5	CASSRNNEQFF	TGTGCCAGCAGCCGGAACAATGAGCAGTTCTTC
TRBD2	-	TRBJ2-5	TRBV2	CASTAGRSGNQETQYF	TGTGCCAGCACGGCAGGGAGGAGCGGGAACCAAGAGACCCAGTACTTC
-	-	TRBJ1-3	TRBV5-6	CASRKKPDKAPSGNTIYF	TGTGCCAGCAGAAAAAAGCCGGACAAAGCCCCTTCTGGAAACACCATATATTTT
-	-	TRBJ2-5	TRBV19	CASSGTGTPTKETQYF	TGTGCCAGTAGTGGGACGGGGACTCCGACTAAAGAGACCCAGTACTTC
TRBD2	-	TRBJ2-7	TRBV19	CASSRGGLAGPEQYF	TGTGCCAGTAGTAGGGGAGGACTAGCGGGACCCGAGCAGTACTTC
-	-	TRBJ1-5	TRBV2	CASRREGGWRNQPQHF	TGTGCCAGCAGAAGGGAGGGGGGATGGCGCAATCAGCCCCAGCATTTT
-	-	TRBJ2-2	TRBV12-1	CASSPPSGREGTGELFF	TGTGCCAGCAGCCCCCCAAGTGGTCGGGAGGGCACCGGGGAGCTGTTTTTT
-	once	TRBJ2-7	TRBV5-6	CASSPSWTFSYEQYF	TGTGCCAGCAGCCCCTCCTGGACGTTCTCCTACGAGCAGTACTTC
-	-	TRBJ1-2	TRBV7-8	CASSFRPASYGYTF	TGTGCCAGCAGCTTTAGGCCAGCATCCTATGGCTACACCTTC
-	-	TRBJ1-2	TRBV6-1	CASSVGGVYGYTF	TGTGCCAGCAGTGTAGGAGGAGTCTATGGCTACACCTTC
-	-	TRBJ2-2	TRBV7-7	CASSPPGAMNTGELFF	TGTGCCAGCAGCCCCCCCGGGGCCATGAACACCGGGGAGCTGTTTTTT
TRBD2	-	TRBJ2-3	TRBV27	CASSISRLAGRTDTQYF	TGTGCCAGCAGTATCTCCCGACTAGCGGGCCGCACAGATACGCAGTATTTT
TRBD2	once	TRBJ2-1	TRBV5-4	CASSLIAGNNEQFF	TGTGCCAGCAGCTTGATAGCGGGAAACAATGAGCAGTTCTTC
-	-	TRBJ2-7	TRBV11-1	CASSCRDGGYEQYF	TGTGCCAGCAGCTGTAGGGACGGAGGCTACGAGCAGTACTTC
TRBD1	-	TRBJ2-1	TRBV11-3	CASSLQGAVNEQFF	TGTGCCAGCAGCCTACAGGGGGCGGTGAATGAGCAGTTCTTC
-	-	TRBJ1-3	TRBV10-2	CASRRPSSGTGNTIYF	TGCGCCAGCAGGAGACCCTCATCAGGCACTGGAAACACCATATATTTT
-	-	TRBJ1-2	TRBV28	CASSFGVRRDYGYTF	TGTGCCAGCAGTTTCGGAGTCCGGAGGGACTATGGCTACACCTTC
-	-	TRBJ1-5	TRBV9	CASSATGMTQPQHF	TGTGCCAGCAGCGCCACAGGTATGACTCAGCCCCAGCATTTT
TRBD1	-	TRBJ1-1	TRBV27	CASTLRMTGLSNTEAFF	TGTGCCAGCACCCTACGTATGACAGGGTTATCGAACACTGAAGCTTTCTTT
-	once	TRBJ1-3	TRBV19	CASSMQGYSGNTIYF	TGTGCCAGTAGTATGCAGGGCTACTCTGGAAACACCATATATTTT
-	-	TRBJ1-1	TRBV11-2	CASSLLWGGPAFF	TGTGCCAGCAGCTTGTTGTGGGGGGGGCCAGCTTTCTTT
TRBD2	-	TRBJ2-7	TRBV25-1	CASSEYSSGNYEQYF	TGTGCCAGCAGTGAATATTCCAGCGGGAACTACGAGCAGTACTTC
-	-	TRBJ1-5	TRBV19	CASSICPPQHF	TGTGCCAGTAGTATTTGTCCGCCCCAGCATTTT
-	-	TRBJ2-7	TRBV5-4	CASSSPLGEQYF	TGTGCCAGCAGCTCCCCTTTAGGGGAGCAGTACTTC
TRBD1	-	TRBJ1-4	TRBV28	CASSTTGEGNEKLFF	TGTGCCAGCAGTACAACAGGGGAGGGGAATGAAAAACTGTTTTTT
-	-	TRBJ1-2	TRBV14	CASSAGSYGYTF	TGTGCCAGCAGCGCAGGGAGCTATGGCTACACCTTC
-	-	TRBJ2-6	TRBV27	CASSFRDTFSGANVLTF	TGTGCCAGCAGTTTTCGGGACACCTTCTCTGGGGCCAACGTCCTGACTTTC
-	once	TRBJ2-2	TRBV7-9	CASSLDRATGELFF	TGTGCCAGCAGCTTAGACCGCGCCACCGGGGAGCTGTTTTTT
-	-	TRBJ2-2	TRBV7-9	CASSVTRTANTGELFF	TGTGCCAGCAGCGTGACCCGGACGGCGAACACCGGGGAGCTGTTTTTT
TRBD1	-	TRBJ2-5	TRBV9	CASSRQGYRETQYF	TGTGCCAGCAGTCGACAGGGTTATCGGGAGACCCAGTACTTC
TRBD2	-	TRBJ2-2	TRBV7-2	CASSPRLNSGRKELFF	TGTGCCAGCAGCCCTCGGCTAAATAGCGGGAGGAAGGAGCTGTTTTTT
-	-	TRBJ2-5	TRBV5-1	CASSSMRETQYF	TGCGCCAGCAGCTCGATGAGGGAGACCCAGTACTTC
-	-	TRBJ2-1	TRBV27	CASSLIPSREQFF	TGTGCCAGCAGTTTAATCCCTAGCAGGGAGCAGTTCTTC
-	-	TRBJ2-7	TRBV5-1	CASSPWATGRDPYEQYF	TGCGCCAGCAGCCCTTGGGCGACAGGGAGGGATCCCTACGAGCAGTACTTC
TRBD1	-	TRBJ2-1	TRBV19	CASSISAGTDNEQFF	TGTGCCAGTAGTATAAGTGCAGGGACAGACAATGAGCAGTTCTTC
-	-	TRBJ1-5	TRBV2	CASSEGGTGYQPQHF	TGTGCCAGCAGTGAGGGTGGTACGGGGTATCAGCCCCAGCATTTT
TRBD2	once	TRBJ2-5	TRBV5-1	CASSPTSSGETQYF	TGCGCCAGCAGCCCGACTAGCTCGGGAGAGACCCAGTACTTC
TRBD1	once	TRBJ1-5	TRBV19	CASSTQDRGGNQPQHF	TGTGCCAGTAGTACCCAAGACAGGGGAGGCAATCAGCCCCAGCATTTT
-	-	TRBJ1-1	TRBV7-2	CASSLGHRSNTEAFF	TGTGCCAGCTCCTTGGGGCACAGGTCGAACACTGAAGCTTTCTTT
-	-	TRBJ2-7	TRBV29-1	CSVPGPHEQYF	TGCAGCGTACCCGGGCCCCACGAGCAGTACTTC
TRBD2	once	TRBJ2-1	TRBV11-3	CASSLALAGVGEQFF	TGTGCCAGCAGCTTAGCATTAGCGGGAGTCGGTGAGCAGTTCTTC
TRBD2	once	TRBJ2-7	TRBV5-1	CASRRLAGDEQYF	TGCGCCAGCAGGAGACTAGCGGGGGACGAGCAGTACTTC
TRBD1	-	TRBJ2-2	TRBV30	CAWSVLGTGASGELFF	TGTGCCTGGAGTGTATTGGGGACAGGGGCTAGCGGGGAGCTGTTTTTT